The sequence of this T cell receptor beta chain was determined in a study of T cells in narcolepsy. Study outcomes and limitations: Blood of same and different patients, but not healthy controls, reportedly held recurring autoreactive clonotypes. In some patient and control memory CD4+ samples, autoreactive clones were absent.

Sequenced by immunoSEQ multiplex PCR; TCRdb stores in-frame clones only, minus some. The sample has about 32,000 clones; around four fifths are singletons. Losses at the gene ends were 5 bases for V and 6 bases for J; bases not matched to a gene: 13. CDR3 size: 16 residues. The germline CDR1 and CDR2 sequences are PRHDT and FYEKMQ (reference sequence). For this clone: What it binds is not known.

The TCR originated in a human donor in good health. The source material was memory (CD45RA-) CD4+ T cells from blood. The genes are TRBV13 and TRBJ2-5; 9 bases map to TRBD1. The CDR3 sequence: CASSLKPGQGFQTQYF. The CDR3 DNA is TGTGCCAGCAGCCTGAAGCCCGGACAGGGGTTTCAGACCCAGTACTTC. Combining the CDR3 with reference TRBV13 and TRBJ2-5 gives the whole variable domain AAGVIQSPRHLIKEKRETATLKCYPIPRHDTVYWYQQGPGQDPQFLISFYEKMQSDKGSIPDRFSAQQFSDYHSELNMSSLELGDSALYFCASSLKPGQGFQTQYFGPGTRLLVL.